This T cell receptor (beta chain) was found in a study of chemoradiotherapy in HPV16-positive cancers (dated by TCRdb to between 2021 and 2023). Notes on the research overall: Candidate HPV-specific T-cell clones and common TCR motifs were defined through functional T-cell assays on cells from two HPV16-positive patients. Whether T-cell immunity against the HPV oncoproteins E6 and E7 changes during chemoradiotherapy and whether survival is affected by this immunity were examined in the study. The candidate HPV-specific TCRs and motifs were subsequently tracked in TCR repertoires obtained from some 90 patients with HPV-related cancers. The paper's findings and limits, for the study overall: Improved recurrence-free survival in HPV16-positive patients was associated with expansion of HPV-responsive T cells during chemoradiotherapy. The functional definition of HPV-specific T cells was derived from only two HPV16-positive patients, and the survival association was reported for HPV16-positive patients. Expansion of candidate HPV-specific clones and E7-related TCR motifs was observed in the tumor microenvironment during treatment, whereas no such expansion was observed for non-HPV-specific T cells.

Repertoires were sampled repeatedly over the course of chemoradiotherapy so that clonal expansion in the tumor microenvironment could be followed. The germline V and J ends show losses of 4 bases and 3 bases respectively, and no gene match explains 7 bases of the junction. The cysteine opens and the phenylalanine closes a CDR3 of 15 amino acids. Of the read, only the CDR3 DNA is kept; its 45 bases are in frame from base 1. CDR1 SGHDT and CDR2 YYEEEE were looked up in the germline V gene. The library came from the immunoSEQ multiplex PCR assay. Entries here come from immuneACCESS through TCRdb and include only in-frame sequences with V and J called. Some clones fail to appear in such tables; in the studies checked, an unresolved V gene covers under half of the shortfall, and the cause of the remainder is unknown. The sample profile shows 7,000 or so clones; roughly 82% of them were found once. In total, the top ten clones hold under 8% of the sample.

About this clone itself: What this receptor recognizes is not known. Base qualities are missing; no much larger clone stands one base away.

The sequence was collected from a human donor with HPV-associated anogenital cancer. Sequences were derived from tumor tissue, sampled from a patient who underwent chemoradiotherapy. Recombination joined TRBV5-6 with TRBJ2-5, and TRBD1 aligns with 9 junction nucleotides. CDR3 loop: CASSRGQGGEETQYF. The sequenced DNA: TGTGCCAGCAGCCGGGGACAGGGAGGAGAAGAGACCCAGTACTTC.